This is a list of T cell receptor beta chains from one sample in a study of T cells in Graves' hyperthyroidism and ophthalmopathy. TCRdb redid the calling of the multiplex PCR reads with MiXCR, one entry per CDR3 protein. The table includes approximately 590,000 distinct CDR3 sequences, roughly 46% detected once. The sample comprised peripheral blood or thyroid tissue (not recorded which). The receptor source for this set is a woman between 18 and 30 years old with Graves' hyperthyroidism. CDR3s include the opening cysteine and the closing phenylalanine or tryptophan. The order of the fields is clone size, J gene, D gene, V gene, CDR3 protein, CDR3 DNA. The D gene is left open where the match is weak. Some rows mark clone size as missing; the rest say once, few, many or name a class of expanded clone.

few,TRBJ1-4,TRBD1,TRBV20-1,CSALGQGNEKLFF,TGCAGTGCCCTGGGACAGGGGAATGAAAAACTGTTTTTT
.,TRBJ2-2,.,TRBV29-1,CSVVGTAGELFF,TGCAGCGTTGTGGGGACGGCAGGGGAGCTGTTTTTT
.,TRBJ2-5,.,TRBV10-3,CAISLSRTTQYF,TGTGCCATCAGCCTGTCAAGGACTACGCAGTACTTC
few,TRBJ2-7,.,TRBV7-2,CASSILTESYEQYF,TGTGCCAGCAGCATATTGACAGAGTCCTACGAGCAGTACTTC
many,TRBJ1-6,.,TRBV9,CASSQQGRNSPLHF,TGTGCCAGCAGCCAGCAGGGGAGGAATTCACCCCTCCACTTT
.,TRBJ2-3,TRBD2,TRBV24-1,CATSDLSGLGTYNEQYF,TGTGCCACCAGTGACTTGTCGGGACTAGGGACCTACAATGAGCAGTATTTT
.,TRBJ1-2,.,TRBV2,CASSYQSTEYGYAF,TGTGCCAGCAGTTACCAGTCGACGGAGTATGGCTACGCCTTC
.,TRBJ2-7,TRBD2,TRBV19,CASTGTSSSSSYEQYF,TGTGCCAGCACCGGGACTAGCTCTTCGAGCTCCTACGAGCAGTACTTC
once,TRBJ1-4,.,TRBV2,CASQGREGEKLFF,TGTGCCAGCCAGGGCAGGGAAGGTGAAAAACTGTTTTTT
.,TRBJ1-2,TRBD1,TRBV2,CASRDQTGISYGYTF,TGTGCCAGCAGAGACCAGACAGGGATCAGCTATGGCTACACCTTC
few,TRBJ2-2,.,TRBV7-3,CASSPGGRGNTGELFF,TGTGCCAGCAGCCCCGGGGGCAGGGGGAACACCGGGGAGCTGTTTTTT
many,TRBJ1-6,.,TRBV11-2,CASSSGPPLHF,TGTGCCAGCTCTTCAGGGCCACCCCTCCACTTT
.,TRBJ1-1,.,TRBV10-3,CAIRTGEAFF,TGTGCCATCAGGACAGGCGAAGCTTTCTTT
.,TRBJ2-5,TRBD2,TRBV24-1,CATSEPLRGLAGEETQYF,TGTGCCACCAGTGAGCCACTCAGGGGACTAGCGGGAGAAGAGACCCAGTACTTC
many,TRBJ1-5,TRBD1,TRBV10-3,CAISRQGEQPQHF,TGTGCCATCAGCAGACAGGGGGAACAGCCCCAGCATTTT
.,TRBJ1-5,TRBD1,TRBV20-1,CSASSMTGVQPQHF,TGCAGTGCTAGTAGTATGACAGGGGTACAGCCCCAGCATTTT
.,TRBJ1-1,.,TRBV14,CASSQQGRAEAFF,TGTGCCAGCAGCCAACAGGGTAGAGCTGAAGCTTTCTTT
.,TRBJ1-6,.,TRBV2,CASSLAGKENSPLHF,TGTGCCAGCAGCTTAGCGGGGAAGGAAAATTCACCCCTCCACTTT
few,TRBJ2-3,TRBD2,TRBV10-3,CAITAGEGDTQYF,TGTGCCATCACCGCGGGAGAGGGAGATACGCAGTATTTT
.,TRBJ1-1,TRBD1,TRBV5-1,CASSMGQVAEAFF,TGCGCCAGCAGTATGGGACAGGTGGCTGAAGCTTTCTTT
.,TRBJ2-7,TRBD2,TRBV10-3,CAISDIAGAGSYEQYF,TGTGCCATCAGTGATATTGCGGGAGCCGGCTCCTACGAGCAGTACTTC
few,TRBJ2-5,TRBD1,TRBV9,CASSVRGGQGSQETQYF,TGTGCCAGCAGCGTGAGAGGGGGACAGGGTTCCCAAGAGACCCAGTACTTC
once,TRBJ1-6,TRBD1,TRBV7-9,CASSLEGTGAVSPLHF,TGTGCCAGCAGCTTAGAAGGGACAGGGGCGGTCTCACCCCTCCACTTT
.,TRBJ1-1,.,TRBV29-1,CSLAGWTNTEAFF,TGCAGCTTAGCGGGTTGGACGAACACTGAAGCTTTCTTT
.,TRBJ1-5,.,TRBV12-3/TRBV12-4,CASSDRFQDQPQHF,TGTGCCAGCAGCGACAGGTTCCAAGATCAGCCCCAGCATTTT
.,TRBJ2-5,TRBD2,TRBV10-3,CAISLAAKTQYF,TGTGCCATCAGTCTAGCGGCGAAGACCCAGTACTTC
few,TRBJ2-2,.,TRBV24-1,CATSYATKNTGELFF,TGTGCCACCAGTTATGCCACCAAGAACACCGGGGAGCTGTTTTTT
many,TRBJ2-2,TRBD2,TRBV24-1,CATSDSGKDTGELFF,TGTGCCACCAGTGATAGCGGGAAGGACACCGGGGAGCTGTTTTTT
many,TRBJ1-2,TRBD1,TRBV6-6,CASSRDSLFYGYTF,TGTGCCAGCAGTCGGGACAGCTTGTTCTATGGCTACACCTTC
.,TRBJ2-7,TRBD2,TRBV5-1,CASSPGTSGIHEQYF,TGCGCCAGCAGCCCCGGGACTAGCGGGATCCACGAGCAGTACTTC
.,TRBJ2-7,TRBD1,TRBV15,CATTRDRGYNEQYF,TGTGCCACCACTCGGGACAGGGGATACAATGAGCAGTACTTC
.,TRBJ2-7,TRBD2,TRBV20-1,CSARDTSGTVGEQYF,TGCAGTGCTAGAGATACTAGCGGGACGGTGGGCGAGCAGTACTTC
.,TRBJ1-2,.,TRBV7-9,CASSPPRVAYGYTF,TGTGCCAGCAGTCCTCCTCGGGTAGCCTATGGCTACACCTTC
few,TRBJ1-6,.,TRBV7-2,CASSLRLDNSPLHF,TGTGCCAGCAGCCTCCGGCTTGATAATTCACCCCTCCACTTT
many,TRBJ1-2,TRBD1,TRBV2,CASSALDRTYGYTF,TGTGCCAGCAGCGCTTTGGACAGGACCTATGGCTACACCTTC
many,TRBJ2-5,.,TRBV12-3/TRBV12-4,CASSGQGQETQYF,TGTGCCAGCAGTGGTCAGGGGCAAGAGACCCAGTACTTC
few,TRBJ1-3,.,TRBV12-3/TRBV12-4,CASSLFGAGNTIYF,TGTGCCAGCAGTTTATTCGGGGCTGGAAACACCATATATTTT
many,TRBJ1-3,.,TRBV7-9,CASSLVTGNTIYF,TGTGCCAGCAGCTTAGTCACCGGAAACACCATATATTTT
once,TRBJ2-7,TRBD2,TRBV11-2,CASSRAGGDYEQYF,TGTGCCAGCTCAAGAGCGGGAGGGGACTACGAGCAGTACTTC
.,TRBJ1-6,.,TRBV5-1,CASSFEGTDSGNSPLHF,TGCGCCAGCAGCTTTGAAGGGACGGACAGCGGGAATTCACCCCTCCACTTT
few,TRBJ1-1,.,TRBV7-9,CASSLNRGEAFF,TGTGCCAGCAGCTTGAATAGGGGAGAAGCTTTCTTT
many,TRBJ1-6,.,TRBV10-3,CAISVTGQDNSPLHF,TGTGCCATCAGTGTGACAGGCCAGGATAATTCACCCCTCCACTTT